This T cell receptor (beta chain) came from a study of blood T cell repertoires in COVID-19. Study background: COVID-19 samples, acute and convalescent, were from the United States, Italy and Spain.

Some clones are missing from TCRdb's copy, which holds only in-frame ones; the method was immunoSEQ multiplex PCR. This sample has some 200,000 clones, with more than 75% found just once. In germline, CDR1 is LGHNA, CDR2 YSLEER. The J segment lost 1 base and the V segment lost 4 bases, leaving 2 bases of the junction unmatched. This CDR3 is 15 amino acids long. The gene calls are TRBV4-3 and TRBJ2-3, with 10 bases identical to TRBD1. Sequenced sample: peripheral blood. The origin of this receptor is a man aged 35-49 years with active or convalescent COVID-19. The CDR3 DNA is TGCGCCAGCAGCCGAGGGACAGGGGGCACAGATACGCAGTATTTT. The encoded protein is CASSRGTGGTDTQYF.